This is a list of T cell receptor beta chains from one sample in a study of technical replicates of blood from a handful of donors. TCRdb's copy holds only in-frame clones and misses some; the assay was immunoSEQ multiplex PCR. The profile shows under 85,000 clones, more than 85% of them singletons. The sequencing sample was made of T cells isolated from PBMCs. These receptors came from a human donor in good health. Some clones in this sample may be carry-over from other donors' samples. The CDR3 runs from the conserved cysteine through the conserved F or W. D genes are given only for firm matches. Size is stated for part of the rows, as once, few or many counts, or as a class when the clone is expanded.

>TRBV11-2|NA|NA|TRBJ2-1
TGTGCCAGCAGCATCCCGGGGGTCGACAATGAGCAGTTCTTC
CASSIPGVDNEQFF
>TRBV4-1|NA|NA|TRBJ2-1
TGCGCCAGCAGCCCGTCCAGGGGCTACAATGAGCAGTTCTTC
CASSPSRGYNEQFF
>TRBV7-3|NA|TRBD2|TRBJ2-5
TGTGCCAGCAGCGCGGTTACGGGAGGGGAAGAGACCCAGTACTTC
CASSAVTGGEETQYF
>TRBV9|few|NA|TRBJ1-1
TGTGCCAGCAGTCAAAACAGGAGATTCATGAACACTGAAGCTTTCTTT
CASSQNRRFMNTEAFF
>TRBV10-3|NA|NA|TRBJ2-1
TGTGCCATCAGTGAAGAAAGGGGTGGTGAGCAGTTCTTC
CAISEERGGEQFF
>TRBV6-1|few|NA|TRBJ1-1
TGTGCCAGCAGTGAAGTTAGGGGAGGGAACACTGAAGCTTTCTTT
CASSEVRGGNTEAFF
>TRBV28|NA|TRBD1|TRBJ1-4
TGTGCCAGCAGCCTTACAGGGGATCAAGAAAAACTGTTTTTT
CASSLTGDQEKLFF
>TRBV5-4|NA|NA|TRBJ1-2
TGTGCCAGCAGCCGGGCCGGGGAGGGTATGAGCTATGGCTACACCTTC
CASSRAGEGMSYGYTF
>TRBV6-6|once|NA|TRBJ1-5
TGTGCCAGCAGTTCGACCCCAGGGGATAGCAATCAGCCCCAGCATTTT
CASSSTPGDSNQPQHF
>TRBV7-9|NA|NA|TRBJ2-7
TGTGCCAGCAGCTTCGTCTCCTACGAGCAGTACTTC
CASSFVSYEQYF
>TRBV6-1|NA|NA|TRBJ1-3
TGTGCCAGCAGACAGGATCAGAACTCTGGAAACACCATATATTTT
CASRQDQNSGNTIYF
>TRBV29-1|NA|NA|TRBJ1-5
TGCAGCGTTGAGACTCCGGGACAACAGCCCCAGCATTTT
CSVETPGQQPQHF
>TRBV2|NA|NA|TRBJ1-1
TGTGCCAGCAGTTACAAAACTGAAGCTTTCTTT
CASSYKTEAFF
>TRBV7-3|few|NA|TRBJ1-1
TGTGCCAGCAGCTCAGGGGAACAGTCGTTTGCTGAAGCTTTCTTT
CASSSGEQSFAEAFF
>TRBV15|few|TRBD2|TRBJ2-1
TGTGCCACCAGCAGAGAGAAGCTAGCGGGAGCACGAAATGAGCAGTTCTTC
CATSREKLAGARNEQFF
>TRBV16|once|NA|TRBJ2-7
TGTGCCAGCAGCGACCTGGCGGGGGCGAGGGAGCAGTACTTC
CASSDLAGAREQYF
>TRBV28|few|NA|TRBJ1-4
TGTGCCAGCAGTCGGACATCGGCTAATGAAAAACTGTTTTTT
CASSRTSANEKLFF
>TRBV7-9|NA|TRBD2|TRBJ2-1
TGTGCCAGCAGCTTAGGCCCTAGCGGGGATAATGAGCAGTTCTTC
CASSLGPSGDNEQFF
>TRBV29-1|once|TRBD2|TRBJ2-5
TGCAGCGCAGCGGGACCGGCCGTGCAGACCCAGTACTTC
CSAAGPAVQTQYF
>TRBV7-3|NA|TRBD1|TRBJ1-1
TGTGCCAGCTCAGGGGGGGACAGGGGCACTGAAGCTTTCTTT
CASSGGDRGTEAFF